The 26 T cell receptor beta chains given below trace back to one sample, sequenced in a study of T cells in Graves' hyperthyroidism and ophthalmopathy. RNA transcripts served as the template for amplifying TCR beta CDR3 regions. The TCR CDR3 first-round RT-PCR relied on the HTBI primer set. TCRdb re-called the multiplex PCR reads through MiXCR, storing one row per CDR3 protein. The sample has hundreds of thousands of distinct CDR3 sequences, around a fifth seen once. Sequenced sample: blood. The receptors derive from a woman in her 70s with Graves' ophthalmopathy.

The V and J genes are TRBV10-3 and TRBJ1-1; TRBD1 matches 9 bases. The V gene end was trimmed by 5 bases and the J gene end by 5 bases; junction bases not matched to a gene: 3. The germline gives CDR1 ENHRY, CDR2 SYGVKD. This CDR3 spans 13 amino acids. DNA of the CDR3: TGTGCCATCAGTAGACAGGGGGAAACTGAAGCTTTCTTT. It codes for CAISRQGETEAFF.

The rearrangement uses TRBV7-9 and TRBJ1-1; perhaps TRBD1 as D (5 bases). V lost 5 bases and J lost 3, with 13 bases in between. Germline V CDR1 and CDR2: SEHNR, FQNEAQ (reference sequence). The CDR3 has 14 residues. The CDR3 DNA sequence: TGTGCCAGCAGCCAACGTTGGGGGGACACTGAAGCTTTCTTT. It specifies CASSQRWGDTEAFF.

V and J are TRBV20-1 and TRBJ2-1; a possible D gene is TRBD1 (7 bases). The CDR3 is made up of 14 amino acids. The V gene's germline CDR1 is DFQATT and CDR2 SNEGSKA (reference sequence). V lost 3 bases and J 4 bases, leaving 13 bases between the germline ends. The CDR3 DNA reads TGCAGTGCTAGGGCAGGGGGGTGGTACAATGAGCAGTTCTTC. Translating it yields CSARAGGWYNEQFF.

The chain carries TRBV29-1 and TRBJ1-4; weak D call: TRBD1 (5 bases). The CDR3 extends over 16 amino acids. Germline V gives CDR1 SQVTM, CDR2 ANQGSEA. Trimming left V 4 bases short and J 8 bases short, with 23 bases between. The CDR3 DNA reads as TGCAGCGTTGGTGTTCGGCGGGGCGCAACTAGAGAAAAACTGTTTTTT. Protein sequence: CSVGVRRGATREKLFF.

This sequence joins TRBV13 and TRBJ1-3; D gene uncertain. The CDR3 length is 15 residues. CDR1 is PRHDT, CDR2 FYEKMQ, per germline (reference sequence). V gave up 1 base and J gave up 0 bases, with 7 bases separating them. CDR3 protein: CASSLDTYSGNTIYF. CDR3 sequence (DNA): TGTGCCAGCAGCTTAGACACTTACTCTGGAAACACCATATATTTT.

There are a few counts of this clonotype. The rearrangement links TRBV9 to TRBJ2-2; tentative D call: TRBD2 (5 bases). Trimming stripped 0 bases from V and 6 bases from J, with 15 bases between. This CDR3 region has 16 residues. Germline CDR1 and CDR2: SGDLS and YYNGEE. The CDR3 DNA is TGTGCCAGCAGCGTAGGGCTCCCCGGGGTCTCCGGGGAGCTGTTTTTT. It codes for CASSVGLPGVSGELFF.

In this sample, this clonotype turned up many times. This chain joins TRBV28 and TRBJ2-7; tentatively, D is TRBD2 (6 bases). Germline lookup yields CDR1 MDHEN and CDR2 SYDVKM. The length of the CDR3 is 14 residues. V gave up 4 bases and J gave up 0 bases, with 10 bases separating them. CDR3 region: CASSSDYSSYEQYF. CDR3 coding DNA: TGTGCCAGCAGTTCGGACTATTCCTCCTACGAGCAGTACTTC.

This clonotype was observed many times. The gene calls are TRBV29-1 and TRBJ1-1; TRBD1 aligns across 7 bases. Germline V gives CDR1 SQVTM, CDR2 ANQGSEA. The CDR3 length is 13 residues. V lost 2 bases, J lost 5 bases, and 5 bases stayed unmatched. The CDR3 region is CSVETGVETEAFF. The CDR3 DNA is TGCAGCGTTGAAACAGGGGTTGAGACTGAAGCTTTCTTT.

The chain combines TRBV5-1 with TRBJ1-1, with 10 bases aligning to TRBD1. The germline gives CDR1 SGHRS, CDR2 YFSETQ. The CDR3 consists of 15 residues. V lost 4 bases and J lost 4; bases outside the gene matches: 7. The CDR3 sequence is CASSKRTGGVTEAFF. CDR3 bases: TGCGCCAGCAGCAAAAGGACAGGGGGTGTCACTGAAGCTTTCTTT.

This sequence joins TRBV6-1 and TRBJ2-7; TRBD2 matches at 9 bases. The CDR3 runs to 17 residues. Germline CDR1 and CDR2: MNHNS and SASEGT. V shed 2 bases, J shed 2 bases, and the junction held 10 bases outside the gene matches. CDR3 sequence reads: CASSEWVAGDPPYEQYF. The CDR3 DNA reads TGTGCCAGCAGTGAATGGGTAGCGGGAGATCCTCCCTACGAGCAGTACTTC.

The V call is TRBV2, the J call TRBJ2-7; no firm D call. CDR3 size: 13 residues. Germline CDR1 is SNHLY and CDR2 is FYNNEI. Trimming left V 5 bases short and J 3 bases short, with 11 bases between. The DNA for the CDR3 is TGTGCCAGCAGTCTATTAGATTACTACGAGCAGTACTTC. Residues: CASSLLDYYEQYF.

This rearrangement joins TRBV5-6 to TRBJ2-1, with 10 bases identical to TRBD1. With V trimmed by 0 bases and J by 0 bases, 0 bases remained unmatched. The CDR3 loop spans 16 amino acids. Germline V gene lookup returns CDR1 SGHDT and CDR2 YYEEEE. CDR3: CASSLGTGGSYNEQFF. As DNA, the CDR3 is TGTGCCAGCAGCTTGGGGACAGGGGGCTCCTACAATGAGCAGTTCTTC.

This clonotype was counted many times. The chain recombines TRBV28 with TRBJ2-4, with 10 positions matching TRBD2. V shed 2 bases, J shed 3 bases, and the junction held 4 bases outside the gene matches. CDR3 size: 16 residues. CDR1 and CDR2 from the germline V gene are MDHEN and SYDVKM. CDR3 protein: CASSLQREGGKNIQYF. CDR3 coding DNA: TGTGCCAGCAGTTTACAGCGGGAGGGCGGCAAAAACATTCAGTACTTC.

This clonotype has just a few counts. The V call is TRBV20-1, the J call TRBJ2-7; D is undetermined. CDR1 and CDR2 (germline): DFQATT, SNEGSKA (reference sequence). This CDR3 spans 14 amino acids. Trimming left V 2 bases short and J 6 bases short, with 17 bases between. Written as DNA, the CDR3 is TGCAGTGCTAGATCCCCGATTAATAACGTCGAGCAGTACTTC. Protein: CSARSPINNVEQYF.

This clonotype was seen a handful of times. The CDR3 coding sequence is TGCGCCAGCAGCCCCCGGGGCGGACTTTACTTCGAGCAGTACTTC. Translated: CASSPRGGLYFEQYF. J is TRBJ2-7 and V is TRBV4-3; either TRBD1 or TRBD2 may fit D (5 bases each). In germline, CDR1 is LGHNA, CDR2 YSLEER. Between the trimmed V and J ends, which lost 4 bases and 6 bases, there was a span of 19 bases. The CDR3 consists of 15 residues.

On this clonotype itself: This sequence may be a read error, since a much larger clone differs from it by one base. This chain joins TRBV2 and TRBJ1-5; unclear D gene. The CDR3 runs to 14 residues. CDR1 and CDR2 from the germline V gene are SNHLY and FYNNEI. V shed 11 bases and J shed 7 bases, with 21 bases lying between them. This CDR3 is CACTPGSGSQPQHF. The DNA of the CDR3 is TGTGCCTGCACCCCCGGCTCGGGGAGCCAGCCCCAGCATTTT.

This clonotype was observed a handful of times. The rearrangement links TRBV11-2 to TRBJ2-7; 11 nucleotides align to TRBD1. The V gene's germline CDR1 is SGHAT and CDR2 FQNNGV. This CDR3 is 16 amino acids long. V was clipped by 2 bases and J by 5 bases; unmatched bases: 8. CDR3 nucleotide sequence: TGTGCCAGCAGCTTAAGACGGACAGGGGGCATGCACGAGCAGTACTTC. Translated, it gives CASSLRRTGGMHEQYF.

The chain uses TRBV5-6 and TRBJ2-4, with D possibly called TRBD1 or TRBD2 (6 bases each). V lost 0 bases to trimming and J lost 0 bases, with 10 bases between them. This CDR3 is built from 16 residues. Germline loops: CDR1 SGHDT, CDR2 YYEEEE. Here the CDR3 reads CASSLEGGLAKNIQYF. The DNA for the CDR3 is TGTGCCAGCAGCTTGGAGGGGGGTCTAGCCAAAAACATTCAGTACTTC. The full variable domain, its missing parts supplied by reference TRBV5-6 and TRBJ2-4, is DAGVTQSPTHLIKTRGQQVTLRCSPKSGHDTVSWYQQALGQGPQFIFQYYEEEERQRGNFPDRFSGHQFPNYSSELNVNALLLGDSALYLCASSLEGGLAKNIQYFGAGTRLSVL.

Only a few counts were recorded for this clonotype. The genes are TRBV2 and TRBJ2-5, with 9 bases that match TRBD1. The V and J ends lost 6 bases and 2 bases, in that order; junction bases with no gene match: 4. Germline assignment: CDR1 SNHLY and CDR2 FYNNEI. The length of the CDR3 is 14 residues. CDR3 sequence: CASREQGAQETQYF. The CDR3, as DNA: TGTGCCAGCAGGGAACAGGGGGCTCAAGAGACCCAGTACTTC.

As concerns this clonotype: Possible read error: a much larger clone is one base away. The chain couples TRBV2 to TRBJ1-1; D is uncertain. The CDR3 has 13 residues. V lost 7 bases to trimming and J lost 1 base, with 10 bases between them. Germline CDR1 reads SNHLY; CDR2 reads FYNNEI. CDR3 nucleotide sequence: TGTGCCAGCACCAGGACTTGGAACACTGAAGCTTTCTTT. Its protein product is CASTRTWNTEAFF.

This clonotype was counted a few times. The CDR3 DNA reads as TGTGCCAGCAAATCTAGCGGGGGGGTTTCCTACAATGAGCAGTTCTTC. Residues: CASKSSGGVSYNEQFF. The V call is TRBV27, the J call TRBJ2-1; the match to TRBD2 covers 12 bases. The V gene end was trimmed by 7 bases and the J gene end by 1 base; junction bases not matched to a gene: 5. CDR3 length equals 16 residues. Germline V gene lookup returns CDR1 MNHEY and CDR2 SMNVEV (reference sequence).

CDR3 loop: CASSWGQGGSNQPQHF. CDR3 nucleotide sequence: TGCGCCAGCAGCTGGGGACAGGGGGGGAGCAATCAGCCCCAGCATTTT. This chain joins TRBV5-1 and TRBJ1-5; TRBD1 matches at 11 bases. The junction had 3 bases not matched to a gene; V was cut back by 3 bases and J by 1 base. The germline CDR1 and CDR2 sequences are SGHRS and YFSETQ. The CDR3 is 16 residues long.

This clonotype was seen a handful of times. This chain connects TRBV5-1 to TRBJ2-1, with TRBD1 matching over 9 bases. The germline V gene encodes CDR1 SGHRS and CDR2 YFSETQ. The CDR3 length is 17 residues. With 4 bases clipped from V and 6 bases from J, the junction kept 14 bases outside the gene matches. CDR3 region: CASSAAGTGFGGNEQFF. CDR3 nucleotide sequence: TGCGCCAGCAGCGCCGCCGGGACAGGGTTCGGAGGCAATGAGCAGTTCTTC.

This clonotype was seen only a few times. The chain has TRBV5-1 and TRBJ2-1; perhaps D is TRBD1 or TRBD2 (5 bases each). Trimming removed 4 bases at V and 7 bases at J, with 12 bases between. The germline gives CDR1 SGHRS, CDR2 YFSETQ. The length of the CDR3 is 13 residues. The CDR3 nucleotides are TGCGCCAGCAGCCTCCTTGGGGGAAATGAGCAGTTCTTC. Amino acid sequence: CASSLLGGNEQFF. Drawing the rest from reference TRBV5-1 and TRBJ2-1, the complete variable domain is KAGVTQTPRYLIKTRGQQVTLSCSPISGHRSVSWYQQTPGQGLQFLFEYFSETQRNKGNFPGRFSGRQFSNSRSEMNVSTLELGDSALYLCASSLLGGNEQFFGPGTRLTVL.

The chain's CDR3 is CASSVTSPGELFF. Here the CDR3 DNA reads TGTGCCAGCAGCGTGACTAGCCCCGGGGAGCTGTTTTTT. The chain recombines TRBV7-3 with TRBJ2-2; 7 bases are a match to TRBD2. CDR3 size: 13 residues. Germline V CDR1 and CDR2: SGHTA, FQGTGA. V trimming: 5 bases; J trimming: 6 bases; junction bases outside the gene matches: 3.

This clonotype has at least ten counts. The DNA for the CDR3 is TGCGCCAGCAGCACCGCAGGGGGCACCGGGGAGCTGTTTTTT. It specifies CASSTAGGTGELFF. The V gene is TRBV5-1, the J gene TRBJ2-2; 7 nucleotides align to TRBD1. Germline V CDR1 and CDR2: SGHRS, YFSETQ. The V gene end was trimmed by 4 bases and the J gene end by 4 bases; junction bases not matched to a gene: 4. The CDR3 has 14 residues.